Listed here are 21 T cell receptor beta chains from one sample, sequenced in a study of human T cells and chemical hapten exposure. Time point noted: patch test 1, 2 weeks after DPC sensitization. The treatment denotes: therapeutic diphenylcyclopropenone sensitization with weekly scalp DPC. Each CDR3 protein is one row after TCRdb ran MiXCR on the RACE reads. The table has more than 100,000 distinct CDR3 sequences, roughly 15% seen once. The sample consisted of whole blood, taken in connection with sensitization to the hapten diphenylcyclopropenone (DPC). All receptors derive from a man in his late teens or twenties with alopecia areata. Some clones in this sample may be carry-over from other donors' samples.

This clonotype was counted between two and nine times. This sequence joins TRBV14 and TRBJ2-7, with 8 bases that match TRBD2. Germline V gives CDR1 SGHDN, CDR2 FVKESK. Trimming at V came to 3 bases and at J to 0 bases, leaving 19 bases not matched to a gene. The CDR3 sequence is 20 residues long. CDR3 residues: CASSQKGGGGRYASSYEQYV. CDR3 bases: TGTGCCAGCAGCCAGAAGGGCGGCGGGGGGCGATACGCGAGCTCCTACGAGCAGTACGTC.

This clonotype was observed a handful of times. The gene calls are TRBV6-4 and TRBJ2-1; perhaps TRBD2 as D (6 bases). V was pared by 5 bases and J by 10 bases, with 18 bases between. The CDR3 runs 14 residues. CDR1 and CDR2 (germline): MRHNA, SNTAGT. For the CDR3, the DNA is TGTGCCAGCAGTCGACTAGGCTATCAGGTCGAGCAGTTCTTC. Translating gives CASSRLGYQVEQFF.

The chain couples TRBV29-1 to TRBJ1-1; TRBD1 is a possible D gene (6 bases). Trimming took off 4 bases at V and 11 bases at J, with 11 bases between the two ends. CDR1 is SQVTM, CDR2 ANQGSEA, per germline. This CDR3 contains 10 residues. CDR3 sequence: CSVVRGYAFF. The CDR3 DNA reads TGCAGCGTTGTGAGGGGGTATGCTTTCTTT.

In this sample, this clonotype turned up many times. The chain carries TRBV20-1 and TRBJ2-7, with 7 bases lining up with TRBD1. Trimming at V came to 3 bases and at J to 4 bases, leaving 6 bases not matched to a gene. Germline loops: CDR1 DFQATT, CDR2 SNEGSKA (reference sequence). The CDR3 runs to 13 residues. The CDR3 DNA is TGCAGTGCTAGGGCGACAGGGCGGTACGAGCAGTACTTC. This encodes CSARATGRYEQYF.

This clonotype was seen many times. The chain carries TRBV4-2 and TRBJ2-1; D may match TRBD1 or TRBD2 (5 bases each). The CDR3 is 16 residues long. The germline V gene has CDR1 LGHNA and CDR2 YNFKEQ. V was clipped by 4 bases and J by 5 bases, with 18 bases between them. The DNA for the CDR3 is TGTGCCAGCAGCCGAGAGGGCAGGGCGGCTGACAATGAGCAGTTCTTC. This encodes CASSREGRAADNEQFF.

The rearrangement uses TRBV6-5 and TRBJ1-1, with a possible D match to TRBD1 (5 bases). The CDR3 runs to 14 residues. Germline V gene lookup returns CDR1 MNHEY and CDR2 SVGAGI. V was trimmed by 6 bases and J by 10 bases, leaving 21 bases between them. DNA of the CDR3: TGTGCCAGCAGACGGGACCGATTTACTGTTGGAGCTTTCTTT. Protein sequence: CASRRDRFTVGAFF.

This chain joins TRBV6-2 or TRBV6-3 and TRBJ2-7; D may be TRBD1 or TRBD2 (6 bases each). This CDR3 has 14 amino acids. The germline V gene encodes CDR1 MNHEY and CDR2 SVGEGT. Between the trimmed V and J ends, which lost 6 bases and 4 bases, there was a span of 16 bases. CDR3 DNA sequence: TGTGCCAGCAGCGCCGTCCGGGGGCTTTACGAGCAGTACTTC. It yields the protein CASSAVRGLYEQYF.

This chain links TRBV10-3 with TRBJ2-2; D possibly corresponds to TRBD1 (6 bases). Germline CDR1 and CDR2: ENHRY and SYGVKD. The CDR3 length is 14 residues. Trimming removed 6 bases from V and 2 bases from J, with 10 bases in between. CDR3 loop: CAIRGTSNTGELFF. The CDR3 nucleotides read TGTGCCATCAGAGGGACAAGCAACACCGGGGAGCTGTTTTTT.

This clonotype has more than one count but fewer than ten. The chain employs TRBV9 and TRBJ2-2; no firm D call. The CDR3 is 15 residues long. Trimming shortened V by 1 base and J by 4 bases, and 11 bases separated the two germline ends. CDR1 is SGDLS, CDR2 YYNGEE, per germline. CDR3 in DNA: TGTGCCAGCAGCGTATCTCACAGAACCACCGGGGAGCTGTTTTTT. It codes for CASSVSHRTTGELFF.

This clonotype came up many times. V and J are TRBV6-6 and TRBJ2-7; no clear D. CDR1 is MNHNY, CDR2 SVGAGI, per germline (reference sequence). This CDR3 comprises 11 residues. The V end was cut by 5 bases, the J end by 4 bases, with 6 bases between. In nucleotides, the CDR3 is TGTGCCAGCAGTGTTGGATACGAGCAGTACTTC. Residues: CASSVGYEQYF.

The genes are TRBV6-2 or TRBV6-3 and TRBJ1-2, with TRBD1 matching over 7 bases. This CDR3 has 15 residues. J lost 7 bases, V lost 0 bases, and 8 bases had no gene match. Germline CDR1 MNHEY, CDR2 SVGEGT. CDR3 sequence: CASSYSRDREPGYTF. The CDR3 nucleotides read TGTGCCAGCAGTTACTCGAGAGACAGGGAACCTGGCTACACCTTC.

The J gene is TRBJ1-5, the V gene TRBV10-3, with 7 bases that match TRBD1. CDR3 size: 14 residues. V lost 4 bases, J lost 4 bases, and 4 bases stayed unmatched. CDR1 and CDR2 (germline): ENHRY, SYGVKD. In nucleotides, the CDR3 is TGTGCCATCAGTGGACAGGGTGATAATCAGCCCCAGCATTTT. This translates into CAISGQGDNQPQHF.

This clonotype was picked up many times. V and J are TRBV28 and TRBJ2-5; 8 bases agree with TRBD1. This CDR3 spans 15 amino acids. CDR1 is MDHEN, CDR2 SYDVKM, per germline. Trimming cost V 4 bases and J 5 bases; bases outside gene matches: 9. CDR3 amino acids: CASSSRQGSWETQYF. The CDR3 nucleotides are TGTGCCAGCAGTTCGCGACAGGGGTCGTGGGAGACCCAGTACTTC.

This clonotype has ten or more counts. The CDR3 coding sequence is TGCAGTGCTACACAGGGGATTGGTGAAAAACTGTTTTTT. Translation: CSATQGIGEKLFF. The genes are TRBV20-1 and TRBJ1-4; TRBD1 matches 7 bases. CDR1 is DFQATT, CDR2 SNEGSKA, per germline (reference sequence). V trimming: 4 bases; J trimming: 7 bases; junction bases outside the gene matches: 6. The CDR3 is 13 residues long.

This rearrangement joins TRBV7-2 to TRBJ2-5; no firm D call. The CDR3 covers 14 residues. Per the germline V gene, CDR1 is SGHTA and CDR2 is FQGNSA. Trimming removed 1 base from V and 5 bases from J, with 11 bases in between. The CDR3: CASSLVGEEETQYF. The CDR3, as DNA: TGTGCCAGCAGCTTAGTGGGTGAGGAGGAGACCCAGTACTTC.

Ten or more counts support this clonotype. The chain recombines TRBV18 with TRBJ2-1; D gene uncertain. The germline CDR1 and CDR2 sequences are KGHSH and LQKENI. There are 11 residues in the CDR3. The ends were cut back, 2 bases at V and 8 bases at J, with 4 bases in the middle. The CDR3 nucleotides read TGTGCCAGCTCACCAGTCCATGAGCAGTTCTTC. Translating gives CASSPVHEQFF.

This clonotype came up a few times. At one end, the junction sequence differs from germline, possibly due to a read error. The J gene is TRBJ1-1, the V gene TRBV12-3 or TRBV12-4, with D hard to call. The CDR3 is 14 amino acids. The CDR3 loop reads CASGLWGSGTEAFF. The CDR3 DNA reads TGTGCCAGCGGTTTATGGGGTAGCGGCACTGAAGCTTTCTTT.

V usage is TRBV6-5 and J usage is TRBJ2-3; D not certain. V was trimmed by 0 bases and J by 0 bases, leaving 10 bases between them. This CDR3 is 16 amino acids long. Germline values: CDR1 MNHEY, CDR2 SVGAGI. The CDR3 loop reads CASSYSELESTDTQYF. In nucleotides, the CDR3 is TGTGCCAGCAGTTACTCCGAGCTCGAGAGCACAGATACGCAGTATTTT.

The gene calls are TRBV6-5 and TRBJ1-4, with D unclear. Germline values: CDR1 MNHEY, CDR2 SVGAGI. The CDR3 contains 14 residues. V was shortened by 6 bases and J by 8 bases, with 16 bases between the two germline ends. The CDR3 DNA sequence: TGTGCCAGCAGCCGACACTTAGAAGGGGAAAAACTGTTTTTT. The encoded protein is CASSRHLEGEKLFF.

This clonotype was picked up one time. The chain has TRBV7-9 and TRBJ2-5; weak D call: TRBD1 (6 bases). V was clipped by 2 bases and J by 2 bases, with 12 bases between them. Germline CDR1 SEHNR, CDR2 FQNEAQ (reference sequence). This CDR3 has 15 amino acids. CDR3 bases: TGTGCCAGCAGCTTACGGGACACCGGGCAAGAGACCCAGTACTTC. It translates to CASSLRDTGQETQYF. Using reference TRBV7-9 and TRBJ2-5 for the parts outside the CDR3, the full variable domain is DTGVSQNPRHKITKRGQNVTFRCDPISEHNRLYWYRQTLGQGPEFLTYFQNEAQLEKSRLLSDRFSAERPKGSFSTLEIQRTEQGDSAMYLCASSLRDTGQETQYFGPGTRLLVL.

This chain uses TRBV11-2 with TRBJ2-5; D gene unclear. V dropped 1 base and J dropped 2 bases, with 11 bases sitting between them. CDR1 SGHAT and CDR2 FQNNGV come from the germline V gene. CDR3 size: 15 residues. In DNA, the CDR3 is TGTGCCAGCAGCTTAGGGATGGGGATTCAAGAGACCCAGTACTTC. Residues: CASSLGMGIQETQYF.